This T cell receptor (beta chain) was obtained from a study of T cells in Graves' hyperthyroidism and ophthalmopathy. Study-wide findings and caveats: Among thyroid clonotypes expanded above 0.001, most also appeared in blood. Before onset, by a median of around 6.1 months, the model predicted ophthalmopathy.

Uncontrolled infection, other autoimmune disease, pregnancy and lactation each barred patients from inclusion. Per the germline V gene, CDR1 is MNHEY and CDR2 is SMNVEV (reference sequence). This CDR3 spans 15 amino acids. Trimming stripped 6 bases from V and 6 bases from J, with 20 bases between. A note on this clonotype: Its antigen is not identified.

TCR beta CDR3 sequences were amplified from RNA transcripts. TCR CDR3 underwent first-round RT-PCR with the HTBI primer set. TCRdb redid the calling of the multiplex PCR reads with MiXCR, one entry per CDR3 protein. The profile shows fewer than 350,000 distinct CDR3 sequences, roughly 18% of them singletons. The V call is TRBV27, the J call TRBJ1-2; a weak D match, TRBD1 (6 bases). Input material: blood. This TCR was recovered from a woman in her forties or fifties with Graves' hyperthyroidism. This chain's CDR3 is CASSPTWTVFDGYTF. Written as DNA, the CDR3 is TGTGCCAGCAGCCCCACGTGGACAGTCTTCGATGGCTACACCTTC.